What follows are 29 T cell receptor beta chains derived from one specimen sequenced in a study of control samples from healthy donors and cancer patients. Here immunoSEQ multiplex PCR was the method, and the copy in TCRdb shows in-frame clones only, minus some. Of 120,000 or so clones listed, approximately 92% are singletons. Sequencing was done on a sample of PBMCs. The receptors were sampled from a man older than 75 with head and neck cancer.

The rearrangement joins TRBV18 to TRBJ1-1; D gene unclear. The CDR3 has 15 residues. Germline V gene lookup returns CDR1 KGHSH and CDR2 LQKENI. Trimming removed 3 bases from V and 3 bases from J, with 14 bases in between. This CDR3 reads CASSPPSRRYTEAFF. In DNA form, the CDR3 reads TGTGCCAGCTCACCCCCCTCGCGGCGATACACTGAAGCTTTCTTT.

The chain carries TRBV9 and TRBJ2-1; 7 nucleotides agree with TRBD1. V trimming: 3 bases; J trimming: 5 bases; junction bases outside the gene matches: 8. The CDR3 length is 15 residues. Germline CDR1 and CDR2: SGDLS and YYNGEE. The CDR3 protein is CASSADRRLDNEQFF. CDR3 DNA: TGTGCCAGCAGCGCGGACAGGCGTCTCGACAATGAGCAGTTCTTC.

V is TRBV11-2 and J is TRBJ2-6; D may be TRBD1 (6 bases). The CDR3 length is 14 residues. The V gene lost 5 bases and the J gene lost 1 base, with 6 bases spanning the gap. Germline loops: CDR1 SGHAT, CDR2 FQNNGV. CDR3 DNA sequence: TGTGCCAGCAGCACAGGGTCTGGGGCCAACGTCCTGACTTTC. This translates into CASSTGSGANVLTF.

The chain has TRBV29-1 and TRBJ1-1; D is undetermined. Deletions cut 0 bases from V and 0 bases from J, with 8 bases between. Germline values: CDR1 SQVTM, CDR2 ANQGSEA. The CDR3 length is 14 residues. The CDR3 DNA is TGCAGCGTTGAAGATGGGCCTCTGAACACTGAAGCTTTCTTT. Translated: CSVEDGPLNTEAFF.

This chain joins TRBV2 and TRBJ1-2; D call uncertain. V was clipped by 3 bases and J by 4 bases, with 9 bases between them. This CDR3 is 13 amino acids long. Germline CDR1 reads SNHLY; CDR2 reads FYNNEI. Here the CDR3 reads CASSDAAAYGYTF. CDR3 nucleotide sequence: TGTGCCAGCAGTGATGCGGCGGCCTATGGCTACACCTTC.

The chain links TRBV14 to TRBJ2-1; the match to TRBD2 covers 10 bases. In germline, CDR1 is SGHDN, CDR2 FVKESK. This CDR3 spans 14 amino acids. The V and J ends lost 4 bases and 8 bases, in that order; junction bases with no gene match: 5. CDR3 in amino acids: CASSLQAGGYEQFF. The CDR3 bases are TGTGCCAGCAGCCTACAAGCGGGGGGGTATGAGCAGTTCTTC.

The chain joins TRBV4-3 to TRBJ2-2; D call uncertain. The CDR3 is 14 amino acids. The germline V gene encodes CDR1 LGHNA and CDR2 YSLEER. V lost 0 bases and J 2 bases, leaving 4 bases between the germline ends. CDR3 in DNA: TGCGCCAGCAGCCAAGACCTCAACACCGGGGAGCTGTTTTTT. It is translated as CASSQDLNTGELFF.

The V call is TRBV6-1, the J call TRBJ1-3, with unresolved D. This CDR3 has 14 residues. Trimming removed 1 base at V and 8 bases at J, with 12 bases between. Germline CDR1 reads MNHNS; CDR2 reads SASEGT. CDR3 loop: CASSEGGFIHTIYF. Written as DNA, the CDR3 is TGTGCCAGCAGTGAAGGAGGATTTATTCACACCATATATTTT.

V and J are TRBV7-6 and TRBJ2-3; 14 bases are shared with TRBD2. Germline trimming cut 5 bases from V and 0 bases from J; bases unmatched to any gene: 4. Germline V gene data show CDR1 as SGHVS and CDR2 as FNYEAQ. The CDR3 has 17 residues. The CDR3 sequence: CASSPGLAGVSTDTQYF. DNA of the CDR3: TGTGCCAGCAGCCCGGGACTAGCGGGGGTTAGCACAGATACGCAGTATTTT.

J is TRBJ1-5 and V is TRBV12-5; tentatively, D is TRBD1 (5 bases). Between the trimmed V and J ends, which lost 4 bases and 1 base, there was a span of 5 bases. Per germline, CDR1 LGHNT and CDR2 FRNRAP. The CDR3 spans 13 residues. CDR3 DNA: TGTGCTAGTGGTTGGGACAGCAATCAGCCCCAGCATTTT. Translated: CASGWDSNQPQHF.

V and J are TRBV20-1 and TRBJ2-7; D gene uncertain. The germline CDR1 and CDR2 sequences are DFQATT and SNEGSKA (reference sequence). Trimming cost V 1 base and J 5 bases, with 6 bases left between them. The CDR3 consists of 11 residues. In DNA form, the CDR3 reads TGCAGTGCTAGAGGACGGAACGAGCAGTACTTC. Its protein is CSARGRNEQYF.

The chain uses TRBV7-7 and TRBJ1-3, with 8 bases aligning to TRBD1. CDR3 size: 15 residues. CDR1 and CDR2 (germline): SSHAT, FNYEAQ (reference sequence). V lost 1 base, J lost 4 bases, and 3 bases stayed unmatched. The CDR3 region is CASSLDRGNGNTIYF. The CDR3 bases are TGTGCCAGCAGCTTAGACAGGGGGAACGGAAACACCATATATTTT.

The chain has TRBV2 and TRBJ2-7; D ambiguous. The CDR3 is 14 amino acids. In germline, CDR1 is SNHLY, CDR2 FYNNEI. V was shortened by 6 bases and J by 0 bases, with 12 bases between the two germline ends. The CDR3 sequence: CASRNSSSSYEQYF. For the CDR3, the DNA is TGTGCCAGCAGGAATTCCAGTAGCTCCTACGAGCAGTACTTC.

V and J are TRBV6-4 and TRBJ1-2, with 7 bases aligning to TRBD1. Per germline, CDR1 MRHNA and CDR2 SNTAGT. Losses at the gene ends were 6 bases for V and 3 bases for J; bases not matched to a gene: 7. This CDR3 has 14 amino acids. The CDR3 DNA sequence: TGTGCCAGCAGGAGACAGGGTGGCGACTATGGCTACACCTTC. Translated, it gives CASRRQGGDYGYTF.

A single count supports this clone. The chain employs TRBV7-8 and TRBJ1-2, with unresolved D. CDR1 is SGHVS and CDR2 is FQNEAQ in the germline V gene. V lost 1 base and J 8 bases, leaving 14 bases between the germline ends. The CDR3 is made up of 14 amino acids. CDR3 DNA: TGTGCCAGCAGCTTAGGCGGTCTTGGTCTCGGCTACACCTTC. It codes for CASSLGGLGLGYTF.

The genes are TRBV12-5 and TRBJ2-3; D unclear. The V end was cut by 2 bases, the J end by 0 bases, with 15 bases between. CDR3 length equals 17 residues. The V gene's germline CDR1 is LGHNT and CDR2 FRNRAP. In DNA form, the CDR3 reads TGTGCTAGTGGTTTGTTTTTAGAGATAAGGAGCACAGATACGCAGTATTTT. Its protein product is CASGLFLEIRSTDTQYF.

The chain joins TRBV18 to TRBJ1-5, with TRBD1 matching 7 bases. J was trimmed by 0 bases and V by 2 bases; bases with no gene match: 4. Germline CDR1 reads KGHSH; CDR2 reads LQKENI. The CDR3 runs 16 residues. CDR3 protein: CASSPEGTVSNQPQHF. CDR3 DNA sequence: TGTGCCAGCTCACCAGAGGGGACAGTTAGCAATCAGCCCCAGCATTTT.

CDR3 bases: TGTGCCAGCAAATCAGGGGGTGGCTACGAGCAGTACTTC. Protein sequence: CASKSGGGYEQYF. The chain is built from TRBV27 and TRBJ2-7; 7 nucleotides agree with TRBD1. The CDR3 totals 13 residues. Per the germline V gene, CDR1 is MNHEY and CDR2 is SMNVEV (reference sequence). V lost 7 bases, J lost 3 bases, and 6 bases stayed unmatched.

This chain joins TRBV5-1 and TRBJ1-1; perhaps TRBD1 as D (5 bases). Trimming cost V 4 bases and J 1 base, with 8 bases left between them. Germline V gives CDR1 SGHRS, CDR2 YFSETQ. This CDR3 has 13 amino acids. The DNA for the CDR3 is TGCGCCAGCAGCGTAACAGGGAACACTGAAGCTTTCTTT. Amino acid sequence: CASSVTGNTEAFF.

This clone appeared a single time. V usage is TRBV5-1 and J usage is TRBJ2-1; D unclear. From germline, CDR1 is SGHRS and CDR2 YFSETQ. The V end lost 2 bases, the J end lost 6 bases, and 12 bases lay between the germline ends. This CDR3 has 14 residues. CDR3 sequence reads: CASSFGVAGNEQFF. CDR3 DNA sequence: TGCGCCAGCAGCTTCGGTGTTGCTGGCAATGAGCAGTTCTTC.

The chain uses TRBV6-2 or TRBV6-3 and TRBJ2-7; D ambiguous. In germline, CDR1 is MNHEY, CDR2 SVGEGT. Trimming pared 1 base from V and 4 bases from J, leaving 8 bases between. The CDR3 is made up of 13 amino acids. The DNA for the CDR3 is TGTGCCAGCAGTTACTTGGGGTTGTACGAGCAGTACTTC. Residues: CASSYLGLYEQYF.

This CDR3 is CASSIPVTPPTNEKLFF. For the CDR3, the DNA is TGTGCCAGCAGTATTCCTGTGACCCCCCCAACTAATGAAAAACTGTTTTTT. V gene TRBV27 combines with J gene TRBJ1-4; D remains ambiguous. The CDR3 runs to 17 residues. V was clipped by 5 bases and J by 0 bases, with 16 bases between them. CDR1 is MNHEY, CDR2 SMNVEV, per germline (reference sequence). The full variable domain, in which reference TRBV27 and TRBJ1-4 provide the parts outside the CDR3, is EAQVTQNPRYLITVTGKKLTVTCSQNMNHEYMSWYRQDPGLGLRQIYYSMNVEVTDKGDVPEGYKVSRKEKRNFPLILESPSPNQTSLYFCASSIPVTPPTNEKLFFGSGTQLSVL.

V usage is TRBV7-2 and J usage is TRBJ2-1; 9 bases fit TRBD2. Germline values: CDR1 SGHTA, CDR2 FQGNSA. The ends lost 6 bases at V and 1 base at J; junction bases unmatched: 7. The length of the CDR3 is 16 residues. CDR3 nucleotides: TGTGCCAGCAGTTCTGTAGCGGGAGTATCCTACAATGAGCAGTTCTTC. Translated, it gives CASSSVAGVSYNEQFF.

V gene TRBV5-4 combines with J gene TRBJ2-3; D perhaps matches TRBD2 (7 bases). The CDR3 loop spans 16 amino acids. V was shortened by 3 bases and J by 0 bases, with 14 bases between the two germline ends. Germline loops: CDR1 SGHNT, CDR2 YYREEE (reference sequence). The chain's CDR3 is CASSSEGGTSTDTQYF. The CDR3, as DNA: TGTGCCAGCAGCTCGGAGGGGGGGACTAGCACAGATACGCAGTATTTT.

V gene TRBV15 combines with J gene TRBJ1-1, with a tentative D call TRBD1 (5 bases). The length of the CDR3 is 15 residues. The germline V and J ends were trimmed by 3 bases and 0 bases, with 11 bases remaining between them. Germline V gives CDR1 LNHNV, CDR2 YYDKDF (reference sequence). The CDR3 is CATSRAGSMNTEAFF. The CDR3 DNA follows: TGTGCCACCAGCAGGGCAGGGTCTATGAACACTGAAGCTTTCTTT.

The rearrangement links TRBV4-3 to TRBJ2-4; TRBD1 might be the D (5 bases). The CDR3 loop spans 16 amino acids. CDR1 and CDR2 from the germline V gene are LGHNA and YSLEER. V gave up 4 bases and J gave up 0 bases, with 13 bases separating them. The CDR3 region has the DNA TGCGCCAGCAGCCCCAGTCCAGGGTTAGCCAAAAACATTCAGTACTTC. Residues: CASSPSPGLAKNIQYF.

This rearrangement joins TRBV7-9 to TRBJ1-2; tentative D call: TRBD1 (5 bases). Germline CDR1 reads SEHNR; CDR2 reads FQNEAQ (reference sequence). Trimming pared 2 bases from V and 0 bases from J, leaving 13 bases between. The CDR3 is made up of 16 amino acids. The CDR3 nucleotides are TGTGCCAGCAGCTTAATCCACGCAGGGTCTAACTATGGCTACACCTTC. Translated: CASSLIHAGSNYGYTF.

The chain links TRBV9 to TRBJ2-1; 13 bases fit TRBD2. After removal of 3 bases from V and 10 bases from J, the junction contained 7 bases not matched to a gene. The V gene's germline CDR1 is SGDLS and CDR2 YYNGEE. The CDR3 spans 15 residues. The CDR3 loop is CASSGGLAGTWEQFF. In DNA form, the CDR3 reads TGTGCCAGCAGCGGGGGACTAGCGGGAACTTGGGAGCAGTTCTTC. The complete variable domain, with remaining parts taken from reference TRBV9 and TRBJ2-1, reads DSGVTQTPKHLITATGQRVTLRCSPRSGDLSVYWYQQSLDQGLQFLIQYYNGEERAKGNILERFSAQQFPDLHSELNLSSLELGDSALYFCASSGGLAGTWEQFFGPGTRLTVL.

The V and J genes are TRBV5-1 and TRBJ1-2; 9 nucleotides line up with TRBD1. The ends lost 4 bases at V and 4 bases at J; junction bases unmatched: 8. The CDR3 has 15 amino acids. CDR1 SGHRS and CDR2 YFSETQ come from the germline V gene. CDR3 in amino acids: CASSRDRASVYGYTF. The DNA of the CDR3 is TGCGCCAGCAGCCGGGACAGGGCGTCGGTCTATGGCTACACCTTC.